This T cell receptor beta chain was identified in a study of cytomegalovirus exposure and HLA in healthy donors. Study-wide results and caveats: Altogether, 150 to 200 TCR beta chains were recorded as cytomegalovirus-associated. Sequencing had likely introduced a cluster of highly shared sequence variants as an artifact. A few chains linked to CMV were shown in vitro to be specific for CMV antigens.

Points on this clone: What it binds is unknown.

CDR1 SNHLY and CDR2 FYNNEI come from the germline V gene. V dropped 7 bases and J dropped 6; count of bases not matched to a gene: 4. The CDR3 length is 12 residues. Regarding donors, all were healthy bone marrow donors. Vbeta (60) and Jbeta (13) primers were used in the PCR. The data were produced by immunoSEQ multiplex PCR, yet TCRdb's version contains in-frame clones alone and is incomplete. The data contain 97,000 or so clones, around 77% of them singletons. The chain combines TRBV2 with TRBJ1-2; 8 bases map to TRBD1. Sequenced material: PBMCs. This clonotype originated in a male donor in good health and CMV-seropositive. In DNA form, the CDR3 reads TGTGCCAGCAACAGGGGGAGTGATGGCTACACCTTC. Residues: CASNRGSDGYTF. Filled out from reference TRBV2 and TRBJ1-2, the complete variable domain reads EPEVTQTPSHQVTQMGQEVILRCVPISNHLYFYWYRQILGQKVEFLVSFYNNEISEKSEIFDDQFSVERPDGSNFTLKIRSTKLEDSAMYFCASNRGSDGYTFGSGTRLTVV.